The 20 T cell receptor beta chains listed next were all sequenced from one sample in a study of T cell responses to AZD1222 COVID-19 vaccine. Sequenced by immunoSEQ multiplex PCR; TCRdb stores in-frame clones only, minus some. The sample has approximately 180,000 clones, more than 75% seen once. Specimen: peripheral blood, collected 28 days after the second AZD1222 dose. These receptors all stem from an adult who received the AZD1222 COVID-19 vaccine.

This clone has a handful of counts. The chain is built from TRBV19 and TRBJ1-1, with 7 bases identical to TRBD1. Germline-derived CDR1 and CDR2 are LNHDA and SQIVND (reference sequence). The V gene end was trimmed by 5 bases and the J gene end by 1 base; junction bases not matched to a gene: 7. The CDR3 runs 15 residues. The CDR3 bases are TGTGCCAGTAGTTCGCGAACAGGGGCGAACACTGAAGCTTTCTTT. Its protein product is CASSSRTGANTEAFF.

The V call is TRBV6-5, the J call TRBJ2-3; TRBD1 is a possible D gene (5 bases). The CDR3 is 15 residues long. The germline V gene has CDR1 MNHEY and CDR2 SVGAGI. V dropped 5 bases and J dropped 7 bases, with 19 bases sitting between them. CDR3: CASSPGGRARNTQYF. For the CDR3, the DNA is TGTGCCAGCAGTCCTGGTGGCAGGGCTAGAAATACGCAGTATTTT.

This chain joins TRBV12-3 or TRBV12-4 and TRBJ1-6, with 8 bases matching TRBD1. This CDR3 region has 13 residues. Losses at the gene ends were 5 bases for V and 11 bases for J; bases not matched to a gene: 5. DNA for the CDR3: TGTGCCAGCAGTCTAGGACAGGGCGCACCCCTCCACTTT. It yields the protein CASSLGQGAPLHF.

The rearrangement uses TRBV28 and TRBJ2-5; TRBD1 matches 8 bases. This CDR3 is 16 amino acids long. CDR1 MDHEN and CDR2 SYDVKM come from the germline V gene. Trimming at V came to 4 bases and at J to 0 bases, leaving 7 bases not matched to a gene. Here the CDR3 reads CASSSNRGVDQETQYF. The CDR3 DNA reads TGTGCCAGCAGTTCCAACAGGGGGGTGGACCAAGAGACCCAGTACTTC.

This clone was seen a few times. The gene calls are TRBV7-2 and TRBJ2-3; D uncertain. V lost 2 bases and J lost 4, with 22 bases in between. The CDR3 consists of 18 residues. From germline, CDR1 is SGHTA and CDR2 FQGNSA. The CDR3 coding sequence is TGTGCCAGCAGCTTAAATCGGGCTGGGTTTCTGGGCGCAGATACGCAGTATTTT. This sequence encodes CASSLNRAGFLGADTQYF.

J is TRBJ1-4 and V is TRBV13, with D unclear. The CDR3 totals 15 residues. The germline V gene encodes CDR1 PRHDT and CDR2 FYEKMQ (reference sequence). Trimming left V 1 base short and J 6 bases short, with 12 bases between. The CDR3 bases are TGTGCCAGCAGCTTAGCGCCGGGAACGGATGAAAAACTGTTTTTT. This codes for CASSLAPGTDEKLFF.

The genes are TRBV28 and TRBJ2-5, with D possibly being TRBD1 (6 bases). Germline V gene data show CDR1 as MDHEN and CDR2 as SYDVKM. The CDR3 is made up of 14 amino acids. The germline V and J ends were trimmed by 5 bases and 2 bases, with 12 bases remaining between them. CDR3 region: CASSPGQTQETQYF. The DNA of the CDR3 is TGTGCCAGCAGTCCCGGACAGACACAAGAGACCCAGTACTTC.

Comment on this clone: At one boundary the junction diverges from the germline segment, which might be a read error. This chain joins TRBV6-2 or TRBV6-3 and TRBJ2-3; D is possibly TRBD1 (5 bases). The CDR3 runs to 13 residues. CDR1 and CDR2 from the germline V gene are MNHEY and SVGEGT. CDR3 DNA: TGTGCCAGCAGTTACCCCCCGACAGCTACGCAGTATTTT. Encoded protein: CASSYPPTATQYF.

This chain joins TRBV9 and TRBJ2-2, with TRBD1 matching 7 bases. This CDR3 is built from 16 residues. The V gene's germline CDR1 is SGDLS and CDR2 YYNGEE. V trimming: 0 bases; J trimming: 5 bases; junction bases outside the gene matches: 7. This chain's CDR3 is CASSVEAGGRTGELFF. The CDR3 nucleotides are TGTGCCAGCAGCGTAGAGGCAGGGGGACGTACCGGGGAGCTGTTTTTT.

The chain links TRBV2 to TRBJ1-5, with D perhaps TRBD1 (5 bases). The CDR3 extends over 13 amino acids. In germline, CDR1 is SNHLY, CDR2 FYNNEI. The V gene lost 4 bases and the J gene lost 6 bases, with 10 bases spanning the gap. The CDR3 sequence is CASSVRGTQPQHF. The CDR3, as DNA: TGTGCCAGCAGTGTGAGAGGGACTCAGCCCCAGCATTTT.

This sequence joins TRBV27 and TRBJ1-1; no clear D. V dropped 4 bases and J dropped 2 bases, with 8 bases sitting between them. The CDR3 has 13 residues. In germline, CDR1 is MNHEY, CDR2 SMNVEV (reference sequence). CDR3 amino acids: CASSSDYNTEAFF. The CDR3 DNA reads TGTGCCAGCAGTTCTGACTATAACACTGAAGCTTTCTTT.

This rearrangement joins TRBV30 to TRBJ1-3; maybe TRBD1 (5 bases). Trimming cost V 1 base and J 9 bases, with 7 bases left between them. Looked up from germline, CDR1 is GTSNPN and CDR2 is SVGIG (reference sequence). This CDR3 comprises 11 residues. The DNA of the CDR3 is TGTGCCTGGAGTGGGGGGGGCACCATATATTTT. It specifies CAWSGGGTIYF.

This chain uses TRBV3-1 (or the pseudogene TRBV3-2) with TRBJ2-5; maybe TRBD1 (5 bases). The CDR3 totals 13 residues. Germline CDR1 is LGHDT and CDR2 is YNNKEL (reference sequence). Trimming shortened V by 4 bases and J by 1 base, and 7 bases separated the two germline ends. This chain's CDR3 is CASSPDSQETQYF. DNA of the CDR3: TGTGCCAGCAGCCCTGACAGCCAAGAGACCCAGTACTTC.

This clone was detected only once. The genes are TRBV18 and TRBJ2-7; 11 nucleotides line up with TRBD2. J was trimmed by 2 bases and V by 1 base; bases with no gene match: 7. Germline CDR1 reads KGHSH; CDR2 reads LQKENI. CDR3 length: 17 amino acids. CDR3 region: CASSPQDLAGGTYEQYF. The CDR3 DNA reads as TGTGCCAGCTCACCACAGGATCTAGCGGGAGGTACCTACGAGCAGTACTTC.

This chain joins TRBV4-2 and TRBJ1-2; D ambiguous. Germline V gene lookup returns CDR1 LGHNA and CDR2 YNFKEQ. V lost 0 bases and J lost 8, with 7 bases in between. This CDR3 has 12 residues. CDR3 nucleotides: TGTGCCAGCAGCCAAGATAGAATCGGCTACACCTTC. Residues: CASSQDRIGYTF.

CDR3 protein: CASSPLQTSGYNEQFF. Written as DNA, the CDR3 is TGTGCCAGCAGCCCTTTACAGACTAGCGGCTACAATGAGCAGTTCTTC. The chain links TRBV11-2 to TRBJ2-1; 9 nucleotides line up with TRBD2. The CDR3 totals 16 residues. The V gene's germline CDR1 is SGHAT and CDR2 FQNNGV. After removal of 5 bases from V and 3 bases from J, the junction contained 8 bases not matched to a gene.

The CDR3 DNA sequence: TGTGCCATCAGTGAGTCTAGTTCTCTCGGGGGCTACACCTTC. This sequence encodes CAISESSSLGGYTF. This chain joins TRBV10-3 and TRBJ1-2; D ambiguous. The CDR3 extends over 14 amino acids. Per germline, CDR1 ENHRY and CDR2 SYGVKD. Trimming took off 0 bases at V and 8 bases at J, with 13 bases between the two ends.

The gene calls are TRBV4-2 and TRBJ2-7; unclear D gene. V lost 0 bases and J 0 bases, leaving 12 bases between the germline ends. The CDR3 sequence is 16 residues long. Germline V lookup: CDR1 LGHNA, CDR2 YNFKEQ. The DNA for the CDR3 is TGTGCCAGCAGCCAAGATTTAGGCCAGAGCTCCTACGAGCAGTACTTC. Protein sequence: CASSQDLGQSSYEQYF.

The rearrangement links TRBV19 to TRBJ1-5; tentatively, D is TRBD1 (6 bases). Germline V gives CDR1 LNHDA, CDR2 SQIVND (reference sequence). CDR3 size: 15 residues. The V end lost 0 bases, the J end lost 5 bases, and 11 bases lay between the germline ends. The CDR3 DNA is TGTGCCAGTAGTATAGAAGGGGGGCGCGATCAGCCCCAGCATTTT. Translated: CASSIEGGRDQPQHF.

This clone appeared once. The V call is TRBV28, the J call TRBJ1-1; TRBD1 agrees at 8 bases. J was trimmed by 5 bases and V by 5 bases; bases with no gene match: 10. The CDR3 runs to 15 residues. The germline V gene has CDR1 MDHEN and CDR2 SYDVKM. CDR3 region: CASSPLDRVETEAFF. As DNA, the CDR3 is TGTGCCAGCAGTCCCTTGGACAGGGTAGAAACTGAAGCTTTCTTT. The full variable domain, rest sourced from reference TRBV28 and TRBJ1-1, is DVKVTQSSRYLVKRTGEKVFLECVQDMDHENMFWYRQDPGLGLRLIYFSYDVKMKEKGDIPEGYSVSREKKERFSLILESASTNQTSMYLCASSPLDRVETEAFFGQGTRLTVV.